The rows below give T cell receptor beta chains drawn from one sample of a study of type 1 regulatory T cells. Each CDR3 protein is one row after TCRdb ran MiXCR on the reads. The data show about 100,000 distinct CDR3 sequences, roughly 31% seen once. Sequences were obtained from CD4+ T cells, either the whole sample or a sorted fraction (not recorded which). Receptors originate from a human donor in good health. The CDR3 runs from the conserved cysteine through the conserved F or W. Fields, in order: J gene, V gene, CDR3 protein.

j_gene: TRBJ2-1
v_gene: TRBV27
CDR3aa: CASSFGGTSGALNEQFF

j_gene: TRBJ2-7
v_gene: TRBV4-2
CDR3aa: CASSQDGRSMQYF

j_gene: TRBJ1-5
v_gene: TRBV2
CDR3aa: CATEGGKGNQPQHF

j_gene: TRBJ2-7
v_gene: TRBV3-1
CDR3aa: CASSSTSGGGEQYF

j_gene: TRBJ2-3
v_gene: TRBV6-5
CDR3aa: CASSYFASGSTDTQYF

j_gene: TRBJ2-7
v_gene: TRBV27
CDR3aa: CASSPSTGGGEQYF

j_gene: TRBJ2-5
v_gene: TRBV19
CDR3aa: CASSGTGHKETQYF

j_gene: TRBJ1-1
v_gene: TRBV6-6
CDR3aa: CASSYGGGWTEAFF

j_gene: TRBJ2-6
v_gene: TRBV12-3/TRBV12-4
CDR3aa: CASSPTGAGANVLTF

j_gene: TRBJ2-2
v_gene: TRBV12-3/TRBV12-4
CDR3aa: CASTISAPSGARGTGELFF

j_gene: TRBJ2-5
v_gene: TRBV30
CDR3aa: CAWSVLETQYF

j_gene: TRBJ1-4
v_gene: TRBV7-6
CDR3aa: CASSSIRDKPGEKLFF

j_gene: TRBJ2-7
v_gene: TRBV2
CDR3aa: CASSQGTTNEQYF

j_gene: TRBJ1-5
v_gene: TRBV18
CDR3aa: CASSPFRGQGGNQPQHF

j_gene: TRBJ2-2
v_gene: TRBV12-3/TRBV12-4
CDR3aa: CASTLSAGTGELFF

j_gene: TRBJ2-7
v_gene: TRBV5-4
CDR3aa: CASSLDAGPYEQYF

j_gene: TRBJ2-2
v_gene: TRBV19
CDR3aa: CASRPGQGFGELFF

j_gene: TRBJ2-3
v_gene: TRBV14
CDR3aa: CASNQIGDTQYF

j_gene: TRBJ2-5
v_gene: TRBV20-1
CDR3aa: CSAGLAGEQETQYF

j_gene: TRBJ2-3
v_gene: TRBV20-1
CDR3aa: CSAAKAGSTDTQYF

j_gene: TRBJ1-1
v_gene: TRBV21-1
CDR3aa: CASRTGGDTEAFF

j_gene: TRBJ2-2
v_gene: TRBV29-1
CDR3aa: CSVTSGSTTGELFF

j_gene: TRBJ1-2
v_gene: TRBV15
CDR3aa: CATSRDETRAGYTF

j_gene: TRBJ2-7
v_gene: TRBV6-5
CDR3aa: CASSYASRGPYEQYF

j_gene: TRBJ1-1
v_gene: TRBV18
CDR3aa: CASSPQRGSGNTEAFF

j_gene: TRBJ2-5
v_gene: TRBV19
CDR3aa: CASTGAGGLETQYF

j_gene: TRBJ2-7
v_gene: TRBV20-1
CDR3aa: CSAPGLAYEQYF